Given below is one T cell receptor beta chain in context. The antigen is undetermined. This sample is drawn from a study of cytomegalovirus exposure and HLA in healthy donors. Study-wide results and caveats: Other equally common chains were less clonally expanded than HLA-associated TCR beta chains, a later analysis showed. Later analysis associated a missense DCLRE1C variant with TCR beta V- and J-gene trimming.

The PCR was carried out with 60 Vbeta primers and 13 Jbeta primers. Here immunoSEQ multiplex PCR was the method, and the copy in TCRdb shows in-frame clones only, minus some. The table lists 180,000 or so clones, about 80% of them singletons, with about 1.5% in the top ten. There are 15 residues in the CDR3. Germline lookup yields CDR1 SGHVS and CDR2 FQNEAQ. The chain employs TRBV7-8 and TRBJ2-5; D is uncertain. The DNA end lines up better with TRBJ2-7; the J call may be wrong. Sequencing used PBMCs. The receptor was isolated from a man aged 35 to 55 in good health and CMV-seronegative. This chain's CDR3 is CASSLEFSVIYEQYF. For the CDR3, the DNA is TGTGCCAGCAGCTTAGAATTCTCGGTAATCTACGAGCAGTACTTC.